The clone carrying this T cell receptor beta chain was observed at least ten times. The target antigen is unknown. This sample was taken from a study of Graves' ophthalmopathy and Graves' hyperthyroidism. Study-wide results and caveats: Most clonotypes expanded in thyroid above 0.001 frequency were present in blood too. With 70.59% sensitivity and 72% to 80% specificity, the model predicted ophthalmopathy progression. Stable hyperthyroidism and ophthalmopathy were told apart by a 13-signature model, which achieved 85% to 90% sensitivity and around 80% specificity.

Amplification of the TCR beta CDR3 regions used RNA transcripts (as template). First-round RT-PCR with HTBI primers preceded a second-round multiplex PCR. MiXCR, run by TCRdb on the multiplex PCR reads, gives a single entry per CDR3 protein. Found here are approximately 540,000 distinct CDR3 sequences, less than 45% of them singletons; the top ten hold over 3.5%. Diagnosis was based on clinical symptoms, serum thyroxine, TRAb, thyroid ultrasound and orbital computed tomography. The V gene end was trimmed by 4 bases and the J gene end by 2 bases; junction bases not matched to a gene: 2. CDR1 and CDR2 (germline): SGHAT, FQNNGV. This CDR3 comprises 14 residues.

The sequence derives from an adult man with Graves' hyperthyroidism. The sequenced sample consisted of peripheral blood or thyroid tissue (not recorded which). The V and J genes are TRBV11-2 and TRBJ2-5, with 9 nucleotides matching TRBD2. The CDR3 sequence is CASSSTSGQETQYF. In DNA form, the CDR3 reads TGTGCCAGCAGCTCGACTAGCGGTCAAGAGACCCAGTACTTC.